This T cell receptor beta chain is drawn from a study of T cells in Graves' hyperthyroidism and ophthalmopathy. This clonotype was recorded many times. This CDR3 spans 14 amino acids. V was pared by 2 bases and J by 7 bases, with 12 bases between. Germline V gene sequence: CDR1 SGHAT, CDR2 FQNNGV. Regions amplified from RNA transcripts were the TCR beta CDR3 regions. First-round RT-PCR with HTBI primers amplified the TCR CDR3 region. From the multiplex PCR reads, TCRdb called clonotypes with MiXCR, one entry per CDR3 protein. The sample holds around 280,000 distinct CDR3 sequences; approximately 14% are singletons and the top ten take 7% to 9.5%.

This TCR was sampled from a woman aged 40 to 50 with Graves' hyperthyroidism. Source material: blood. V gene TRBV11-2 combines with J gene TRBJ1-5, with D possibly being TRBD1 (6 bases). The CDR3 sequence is CASSLKGGRQPQHF. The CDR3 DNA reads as TGTGCCAGCAGCTTAAAAGGGGGTAGGCAGCCCCAGCATTTT.